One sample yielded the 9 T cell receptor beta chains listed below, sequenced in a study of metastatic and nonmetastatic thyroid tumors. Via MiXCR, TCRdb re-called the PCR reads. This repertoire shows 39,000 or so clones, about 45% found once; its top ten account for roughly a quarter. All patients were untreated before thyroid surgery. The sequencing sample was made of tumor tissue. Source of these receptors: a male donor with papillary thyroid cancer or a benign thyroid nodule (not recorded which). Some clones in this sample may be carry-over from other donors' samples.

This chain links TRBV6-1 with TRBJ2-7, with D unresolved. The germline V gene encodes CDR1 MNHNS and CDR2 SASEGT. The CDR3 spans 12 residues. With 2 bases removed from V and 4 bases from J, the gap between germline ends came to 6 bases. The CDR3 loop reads CASSEKGYEQYF. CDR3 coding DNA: TGTGCCAGCAGTGAAAAGGGTTACGAGCAGTACTTC.

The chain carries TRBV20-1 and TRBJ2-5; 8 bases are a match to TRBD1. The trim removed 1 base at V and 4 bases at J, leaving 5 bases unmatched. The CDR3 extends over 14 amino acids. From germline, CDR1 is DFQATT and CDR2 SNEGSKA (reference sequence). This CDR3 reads CSARGPGGGETQYF. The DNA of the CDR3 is TGCAGTGCTAGAGGCCCAGGGGGCGGAGAGACCCAGTACTTC.

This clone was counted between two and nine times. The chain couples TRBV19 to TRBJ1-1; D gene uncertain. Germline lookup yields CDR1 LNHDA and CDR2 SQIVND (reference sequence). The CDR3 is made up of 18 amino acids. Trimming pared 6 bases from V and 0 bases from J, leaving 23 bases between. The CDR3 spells CASRWDGGSEKLNTEAFF. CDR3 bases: TGTGCCAGTAGATGGGATGGAGGTTCGGAGAAGTTGAACACTGAAGCTTTCTTT.

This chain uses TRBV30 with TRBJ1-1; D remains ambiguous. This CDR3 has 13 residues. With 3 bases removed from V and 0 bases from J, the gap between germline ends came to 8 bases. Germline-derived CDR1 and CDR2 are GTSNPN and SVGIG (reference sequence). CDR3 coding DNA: TGTGCCTGGAGGGACCTAATGAACACTGAAGCTTTCTTT. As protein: CAWRDLMNTEAFF.

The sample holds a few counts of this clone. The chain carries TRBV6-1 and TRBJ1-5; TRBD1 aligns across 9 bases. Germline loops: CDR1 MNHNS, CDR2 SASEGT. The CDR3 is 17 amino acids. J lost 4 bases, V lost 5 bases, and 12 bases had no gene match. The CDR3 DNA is TGTGCCAGCAGTCCCCCGGGACAGGGAACAACAAATCAGCCCCAGCATTTT. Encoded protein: CASSPPGQGTTNQPQHF.

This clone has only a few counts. The CDR3, as DNA: TGTGCCAGCAGTTGGGGGGGACAGAGCACAGATACGCAGTATTTT. This gives the protein CASSWGGQSTDTQYF. V is TRBV28 and J is TRBJ2-3; D is perhaps TRBD1 or TRBD2 (7 bases each). Trimming took off 4 bases at V and 0 bases at J, with 11 bases between the two ends. Germline V CDR1 and CDR2: MDHEN, SYDVKM. The CDR3 totals 15 residues.

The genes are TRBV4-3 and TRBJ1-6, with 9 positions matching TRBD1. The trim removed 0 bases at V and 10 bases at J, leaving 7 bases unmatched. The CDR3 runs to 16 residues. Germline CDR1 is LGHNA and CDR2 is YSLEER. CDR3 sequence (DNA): TGCGCCAGCAGCCAAGAGGCGGGACAGGGAGAATCACCCCTCCACTTT. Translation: CASSQEAGQGESPLHF.

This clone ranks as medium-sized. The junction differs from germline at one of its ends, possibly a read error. In DNA, the CDR3 is TGCAGTGCTAGGGCGACAGGGCCTTCAGTCTTC. Protein product: CSARATGPSVF. V and J are TRBV20-1 and TRBJ2-1, with 7 bases lining up with TRBD1. The CDR3 sequence is 11 residues long. Germline V gives CDR1 DFQATT, CDR2 SNEGSKA (reference sequence).

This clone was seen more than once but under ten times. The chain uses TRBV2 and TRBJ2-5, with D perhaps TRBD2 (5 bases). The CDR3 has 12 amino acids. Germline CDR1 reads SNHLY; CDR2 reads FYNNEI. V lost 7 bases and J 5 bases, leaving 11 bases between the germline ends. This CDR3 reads CASNSVGETQYF. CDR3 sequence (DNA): TGTGCCAGCAATAGCGTAGGGGAGACCCAGTACTTC.